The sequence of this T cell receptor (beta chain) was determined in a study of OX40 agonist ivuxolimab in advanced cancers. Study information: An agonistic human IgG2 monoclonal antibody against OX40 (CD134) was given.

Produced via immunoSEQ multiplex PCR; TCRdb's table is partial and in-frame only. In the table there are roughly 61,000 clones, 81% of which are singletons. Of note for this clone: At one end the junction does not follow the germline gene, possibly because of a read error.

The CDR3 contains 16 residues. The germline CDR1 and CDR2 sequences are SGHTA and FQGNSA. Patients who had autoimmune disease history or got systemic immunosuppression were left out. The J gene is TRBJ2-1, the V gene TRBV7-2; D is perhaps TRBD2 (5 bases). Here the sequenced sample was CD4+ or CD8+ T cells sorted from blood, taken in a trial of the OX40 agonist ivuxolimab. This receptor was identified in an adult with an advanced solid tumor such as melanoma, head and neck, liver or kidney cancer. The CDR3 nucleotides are TGTGCCAGCAGCCTAGCCCCAGGCCAGGCCTACAATGAGCAGTTCTTC. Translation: CASSLAPGQAYNEQFF.